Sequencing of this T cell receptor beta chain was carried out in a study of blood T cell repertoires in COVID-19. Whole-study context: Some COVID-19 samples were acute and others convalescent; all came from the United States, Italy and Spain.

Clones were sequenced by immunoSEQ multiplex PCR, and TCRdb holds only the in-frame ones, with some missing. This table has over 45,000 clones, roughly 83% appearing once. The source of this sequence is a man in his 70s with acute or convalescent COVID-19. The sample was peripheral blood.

The CDR3 DNA sequence: TGTGCCAGCAGTGGGCCAAGAACTGGAAACACCATATATTTT. Protein product: CASSGPRTGNTIYF. This chain joins TRBV2 and TRBJ1-3; D is ambiguous. CDR3 length: 14 amino acids. Germline V gene lookup returns CDR1 SNHLY and CDR2 FYNNEI. The V gene lost 4 bases and the J gene lost 2 bases, with 9 bases spanning the gap.